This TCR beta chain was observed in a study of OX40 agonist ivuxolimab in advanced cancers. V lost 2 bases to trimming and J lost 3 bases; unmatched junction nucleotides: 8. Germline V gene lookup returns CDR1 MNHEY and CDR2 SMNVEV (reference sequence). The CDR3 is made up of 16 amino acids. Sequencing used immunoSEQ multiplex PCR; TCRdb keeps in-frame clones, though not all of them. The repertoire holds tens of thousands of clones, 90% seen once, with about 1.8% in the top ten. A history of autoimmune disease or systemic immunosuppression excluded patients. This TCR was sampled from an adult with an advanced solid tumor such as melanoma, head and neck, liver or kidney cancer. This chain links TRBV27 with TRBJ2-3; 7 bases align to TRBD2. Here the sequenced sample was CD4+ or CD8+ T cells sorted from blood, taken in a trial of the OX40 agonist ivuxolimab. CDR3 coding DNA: TGTGCCAGCAGTTTAGGCCGCGGGAGAAAGACAGATACGCAGTATTTT. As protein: CASSLGRGRKTDTQYF.